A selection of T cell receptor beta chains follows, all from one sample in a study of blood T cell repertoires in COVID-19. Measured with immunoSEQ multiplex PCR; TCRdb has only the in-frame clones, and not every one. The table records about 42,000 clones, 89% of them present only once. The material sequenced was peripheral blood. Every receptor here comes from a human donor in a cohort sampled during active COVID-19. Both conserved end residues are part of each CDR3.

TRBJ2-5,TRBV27,CASRSDREETQYF
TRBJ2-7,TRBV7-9,CASSFMGQGVYEQYF
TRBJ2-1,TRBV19,CATWTGMYNEQFF
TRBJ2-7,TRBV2,CASSEVPGLTGEQYF
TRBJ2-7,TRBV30,CAWSVLPDRASEQYF
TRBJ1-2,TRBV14,CASSHRPIYGYTF
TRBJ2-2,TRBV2,CASGGVSRNTGELFF
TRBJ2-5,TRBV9,CASSGGAFQETQYF
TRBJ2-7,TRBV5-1,CASSREIPYEQYF
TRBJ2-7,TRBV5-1,CASSSGQGLYEQYF
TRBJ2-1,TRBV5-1,CASSLQGSGNEQFF
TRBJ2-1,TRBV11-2,CASSLRGTGAIGSYNEQFF
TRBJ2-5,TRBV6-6,CASSSQGIGETQYF
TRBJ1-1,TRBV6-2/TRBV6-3,CASSYRQGGTEAFF
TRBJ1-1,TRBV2,CASSEGGINRGKAFF
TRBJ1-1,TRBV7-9,CAILQGMNTEAFF
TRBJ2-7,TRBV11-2,CASSLPSHYANYEQYF
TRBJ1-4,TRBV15,CATSGGSSGREKLFF
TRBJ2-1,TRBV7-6,CASSLRQGRDEQFF
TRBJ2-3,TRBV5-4,CASSLGQGSLTDTQYF
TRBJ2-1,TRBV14,CASRPGLAGGHSYNEQFF
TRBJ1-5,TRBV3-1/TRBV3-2,CASSPHQGGRPPGGNQPQHF
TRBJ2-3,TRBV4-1,CASSHGRGRTQGDTQYF
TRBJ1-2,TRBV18,CASSPRKAGRDGYTF
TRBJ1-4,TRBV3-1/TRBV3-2,CASSQGGQPNEKLFF
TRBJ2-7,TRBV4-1,CAPFFGGTSYEQYF
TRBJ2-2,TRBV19,CATRTSGDTGELFF
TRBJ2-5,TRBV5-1,CASSQRGGGETQYF
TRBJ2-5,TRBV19,CASSKGLAGGGETQYF
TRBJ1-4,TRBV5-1,CASSPEQGAFEKLFF
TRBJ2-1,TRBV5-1,CASSWSSGGINEQFF
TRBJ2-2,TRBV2,CASSGGGGELFF
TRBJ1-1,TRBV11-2,CASSPGTDNTEAFF
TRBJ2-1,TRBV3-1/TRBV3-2,CASSPQGAWDEQFF
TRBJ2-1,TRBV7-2,CASSPAAGWDEQFF
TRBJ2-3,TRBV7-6,CASSLVAGLGDTQYF
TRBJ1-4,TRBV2,CASRNTGLTNEKLFF
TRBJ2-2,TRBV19,CASSIGVGGGNTGELFF
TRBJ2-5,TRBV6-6,CASSSQMIQETQYF
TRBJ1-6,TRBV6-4,CASSDTQVSPLHF
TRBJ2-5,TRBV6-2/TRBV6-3,CASSYSRLGYKETQYF